The T cell receptor beta chain under discussion was sequenced for a study of breast tumors, draining lymph nodes, adjacent tissues. General study results and limits: Tumor and nontumor repertoires were significantly more similar in luminal-like than in basal-like breast cancer. Tumor T cell lymph node origin was a supported hypothesis, not proven. Findings are consistent with lymph node origin and intratumoral expansion of most tumor T cells. Compared with lymph nodes, tumors were less diverse; compared with nontumor tissue, more.

TCRdb analysed the multiplex PCR reads with MiXCR anew, one entry per CDR3 protein. The sample has a few hundred thousand distinct CDR3 sequences, less than 45% seen once. Breast cancer patients provided tissue from their axillary draining lymph nodes. This clonotype showed up many times. The target antigen is unknown. Sequenced input: axillary lymph node tissue. This clonotype was obtained from a female donor with breast cancer. Some clones in this sample may be carry-over from other donors' samples.

The CDR3 nucleotides are TGTGCCAGCAGCTTAGTCTGGCGGGGGGGCCTCCTAAGCACAGATACGCAGTATTTT. Amino acid sequence: CASSLVWRGGLLSTDTQYF. The V call is TRBV11-1, the J call TRBJ2-3, with TRBD2 identical over 9 bases. From germline, CDR1 is SGHAT and CDR2 FQDESV (reference sequence). The CDR3 is made up of 19 amino acids. Trimming at V came to 1 base and at J to 0 bases, leaving 11 bases not matched to a gene. The variable domain in full, completed from reference TRBV11-1 and TRBJ2-3, reads EAEVAQSPRYKITEKSQAVAFWCDPISGHATLYWYRQILGQGPELLVQFQDESVVDDSQLPKDRFSAERLKGVDSTLKIQPAELGDSAMYLCASSLVWRGGLLSTDTQYFGPGTRLTVL.